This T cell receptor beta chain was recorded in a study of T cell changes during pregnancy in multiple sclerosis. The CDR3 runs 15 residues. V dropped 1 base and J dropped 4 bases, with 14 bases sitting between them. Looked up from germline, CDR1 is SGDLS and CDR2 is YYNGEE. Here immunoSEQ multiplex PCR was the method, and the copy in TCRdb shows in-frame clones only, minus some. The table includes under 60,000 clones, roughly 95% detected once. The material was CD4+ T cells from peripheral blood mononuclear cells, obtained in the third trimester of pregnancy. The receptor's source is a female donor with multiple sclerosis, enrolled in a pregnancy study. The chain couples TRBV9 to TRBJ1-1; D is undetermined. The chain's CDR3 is CASSVRDVGSTEAFF. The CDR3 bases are TGTGCCAGCAGCGTACGCGATGTGGGCAGCACTGAAGCTTTCTTT.